This T cell receptor (beta chain) was recorded in a study of T cell changes during pregnancy in multiple sclerosis. V was shortened by 2 bases and J by 8 bases, with 8 bases between the two germline ends. Germline CDR1 SGHRS, CDR2 YFSETQ. The CDR3 runs 12 residues. Sequenced by immunoSEQ multiplex PCR; TCRdb stores in-frame clones only, minus some. The data hold about 40,000 clones, with around nine tenths observed a single time. The TCR comes from a female donor in good health, enrolled as a control in a pregnancy study. This sequence joins TRBV5-1 and TRBJ2-1; unclear D gene. Sequenced here: peripheral blood, sampled in the first trimester of pregnancy. CDR3: CASSLLFDEQFF. The DNA of the CDR3 is TGCGCCAGCAGCTTATTATTTGATGAGCAGTTCTTC.